One sample yielded the 12 T cell receptor beta chains listed below, sequenced in a study of blood T cell repertoires in COVID-19. The repertoire was sequenced with immunoSEQ multiplex PCR; TCRdb's copy has only in-frame clones and lacks some. The profile shows 110,000 to 150,000 clones, 65% to 85% of them singletons. Input material: peripheral blood. Source of these receptors: a human donor in a cohort sampled during active COVID-19.

The V and J genes are TRBV6-5 and TRBJ1-2; 10 nucleotides align to TRBD1. Losses at the gene ends were 2 bases for V and 4 bases for J; bases not matched to a gene: 7. Germline assignment: CDR1 MNHEY and CDR2 SVGAGI. The CDR3 has 16 amino acids. CDR3 amino acids: CASSYVRTGGSYGYTF. CDR3 nucleotide sequence: TGTGCCAGCAGTTACGTACGGACAGGGGGAAGCTATGGCTACACCTTC.

The CDR3 region has the DNA TGTGCCATCAGCGGGACAGGGGGGTCCGAGCAGTACTTC. Protein sequence: CAISGTGGSEQYF. This chain connects TRBV10-3 to TRBJ2-7; 11 positions agree with TRBD1. Germline V gives CDR1 ENHRY, CDR2 SYGVKD. The V and J ends lost 6 bases and 6 bases, in that order; junction bases with no gene match: 4. The CDR3 spans 13 residues.

This chain links TRBV5-1 with TRBJ1-1; 9 bases align to TRBD1. Germline CDR1 is SGHRS and CDR2 is YFSETQ. The CDR3 consists of 16 residues. V dropped 3 bases and J dropped 4; count of bases not matched to a gene: 10. The CDR3 DNA sequence: TGCGCCAGCAGCTGGCCCAAGGGACAGGGAGGCACTGAAGCTTTCTTT. Protein sequence: CASSWPKGQGGTEAFF.

The V and J genes are TRBV5-5 and TRBJ2-7, with D hard to call. The CDR3 runs to 15 residues. CDR1 SGHKS and CDR2 YYEKEE come from the germline V gene (reference sequence). Deletions cut 4 bases from V and 1 base from J, with 15 bases between. For the CDR3, the DNA is TGTGCCAGCAGCGTCGGTGGCAGGCAATCCTACGAGCAGTACTTC. Its protein product is CASSVGGRQSYEQYF. Full variable domain (rest looked up from reference TRBV5-5 and TRBJ2-7): DAGVTQSPTHLIKTRGQQVTLRCSPISGHKSVSWYQQVLGQGPQFIFQYYEKEERGRGNFPDRFSARQFPNYSSELNVNALLLGDSALYLCASSVGGRQSYEQYFGPGTRLTVT.

This clone occurred a few times. The chain uses TRBV4-1 and TRBJ1-2; 7 bases fit TRBD1. The CDR3 contains 14 residues. Germline V lookup: CDR1 MGHRA, CDR2 YSYEKL. V lost 5 bases and J lost 0; bases outside the gene matches: 3. The CDR3 nucleotides read TGCGCCAGCAGCGGGACAGCGGCTAACTATGGCTACACCTTC. It is translated as CASSGTAANYGYTF.

This chain uses TRBV3-1 (or the pseudogene TRBV3-2) with TRBJ1-2; TRBD1 is a possible D gene (5 bases). From germline, CDR1 is LGHDT and CDR2 YNNKEL (reference sequence). V lost 3 bases, J lost 4 bases, and 6 bases lay in between. The CDR3 spans 12 residues. CDR3: CASSQTVYGYTF. The CDR3 region has the DNA TGTGCCAGCAGCCAGACAGTCTATGGCTACACCTTC.

This chain uses TRBV3-1 (or the pseudogene TRBV3-2) with TRBJ2-1; 7 bases map to TRBD1. There are 13 residues in the CDR3. Trimming removed 7 bases from V and 4 bases from J; junction bases left unmatched: 4. Germline V gene data show CDR1 as LGHDT and CDR2 as YNNKEL (reference sequence). This CDR3 is CASTGQSYNEQFF. CDR3 sequence (DNA): TGTGCCAGCACGGGACAGAGTTACAATGAGCAGTTCTTC.

The V call is TRBV6-4, the J call TRBJ1-2; 7 positions match TRBD1. The germline V gene has CDR1 MRHNA and CDR2 SNTAGT. This CDR3 comprises 14 residues. The V gene end was trimmed by 6 bases and the J gene end by 5 bases; junction bases not matched to a gene: 9. CDR3 amino acids: CASSEQQGSYGYTF. CDR3 coding DNA: TGTGCCAGCAGCGAACAACAGGGGAGTTATGGCTACACCTTC.

The gene calls are TRBV4-1 and TRBJ1-2; 7 bases agree with TRBD1. Looked up from germline, CDR1 is MGHRA and CDR2 is YSYEKL. There are 16 residues in the CDR3. The V gene end was trimmed by 1 base and the J gene end by 10 bases; junction bases not matched to a gene: 15. CDR3 region: CASSQVSRRTGHVYTF. In nucleotides, the CDR3 is TGCGCCAGCAGCCAAGTCTCAAGACGGACAGGTCACGTCTACACCTTC.

The CDR3 here is CASSRNRLGGGDTQYF. CDR3 DNA sequence: TGTGCCAGCAGTCGAAACAGACTAGGAGGCGGAGATACGCAGTATTTT. V gene TRBV6-6 combines with J gene TRBJ2-3, with a tentative D call TRBD2 (6 bases). Germline CDR1 and CDR2: MNHNY and SVGAGI (reference sequence). The V end lost 5 bases, the J end lost 5 bases, and 20 bases lay between the germline ends. This CDR3 has 16 amino acids.

The chain links TRBV5-1 to TRBJ2-2; 8 bases fit TRBD1. CDR3 length equals 15 residues. V shed 4 bases, J shed 5 bases, and the junction held 7 bases outside the gene matches. Germline V gene sequence: CDR1 SGHRS, CDR2 YFSETQ. CDR3: CASSPQGAPTGELFF. In DNA, the CDR3 is TGCGCCAGCAGCCCCCAGGGGGCGCCTACCGGGGAGCTGTTTTTT.

The chain combines TRBV5-8 with TRBJ2-3; TRBD1 might be the D (6 bases). Between the trimmed V and J ends, which lost 3 bases and 4 bases, there was a span of 18 bases. The CDR3 consists of 16 residues. The V gene's germline CDR1 is SGHTS and CDR2 YDEGEE. In DNA, the CDR3 is TGTGCCAGCAGCTGGCCCCGACAGGTCTTTTCAGATACGCAGTATTTT. Protein product: CASSWPRQVFSDTQYF.